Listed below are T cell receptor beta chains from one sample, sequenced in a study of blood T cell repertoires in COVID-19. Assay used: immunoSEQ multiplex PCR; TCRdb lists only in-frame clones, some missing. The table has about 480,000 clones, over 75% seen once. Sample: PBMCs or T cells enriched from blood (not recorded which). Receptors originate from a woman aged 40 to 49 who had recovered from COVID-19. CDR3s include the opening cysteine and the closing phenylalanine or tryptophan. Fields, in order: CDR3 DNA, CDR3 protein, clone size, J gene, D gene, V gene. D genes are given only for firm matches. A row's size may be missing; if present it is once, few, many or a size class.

CDR3nt: TGTGCCAGCAGCCAAGACAGGGCCTCCTACGAGCAGTACTTC
CDR3aa: CASSQDRASYEQYF
abundance: .
j_gene: TRBJ2-7
d_gene: TRBD1
v_gene: TRBV7-9

CDR3nt: TGTGCCAGTAGTAATAGGGGCAGGGAAAACACCATATATTTT
CDR3aa: CASSNRGRENTIYF
abundance: few
j_gene: TRBJ1-3
d_gene: .
v_gene: TRBV19

CDR3nt: TGTGCCAGCAGCCAAGCCGGGACAGACACTGAAGCTTTCTTT
CDR3aa: CASSQAGTDTEAFF
abundance: .
j_gene: TRBJ1-1
d_gene: TRBD1
v_gene: TRBV3-1/TRBV3-2

CDR3nt: TGTGCCAGCAGTCGGCCGGGACTAGAGCAAGAGACCCAGTACTTC
CDR3aa: CASSRPGLEQETQYF
abundance: .
j_gene: TRBJ2-5
d_gene: TRBD2
v_gene: TRBV5-4

CDR3nt: TGCAGCGTTGTCGGGACAGGGGGTGAAAAACTGTTTTTT
CDR3aa: CSVVGTGGEKLFF
abundance: few
j_gene: TRBJ1-4
d_gene: TRBD1
v_gene: TRBV29-1

CDR3nt: TGTGCCAGCAGCGTAGGGCCCGATAGCGGGAGGGCCTTGAATGAGCAGTTCTTC
CDR3aa: CASSVGPDSGRALNEQFF
abundance: .
j_gene: TRBJ2-1
d_gene: TRBD2
v_gene: TRBV9

CDR3nt: TGTGCCAGCAGCCCCCGGAGCGGCTACGAGCAGTACTTC
CDR3aa: CASSPRSGYEQYF
abundance: .
j_gene: TRBJ2-7
d_gene: .
v_gene: TRBV9

CDR3nt: TGTGCCAGCAGTTACGGGGGCACCTACACAGATACGCAGTATTTT
CDR3aa: CASSYGGTYTDTQYF
abundance: .
j_gene: TRBJ2-3
d_gene: .
v_gene: TRBV6-2/TRBV6-3

CDR3nt: TGCGCCAGCAGCTTGTTTTCCCCGGGGACTAGCGGGATTCTGAGCTCCTACGAGCAGTACTTC
CDR3aa: CASSLFSPGTSGILSSYEQYF
abundance: .
j_gene: TRBJ2-7
d_gene: TRBD2
v_gene: TRBV5-1

CDR3nt: TGTGCCATTGGGACTAGCGTACACAATGAGCAGTTCTTC
CDR3aa: CAIGTSVHNEQFF
abundance: .
j_gene: TRBJ2-1
d_gene: TRBD2
v_gene: TRBV10-3

CDR3nt: TGCAGTGCTCAAGAGGTTCCTATCATGCATTTT
CDR3aa: CSAQEVPIMHF
abundance: .
j_gene: TRBJ2-3
d_gene: .
v_gene: TRBV20-1

CDR3nt: TGTGCCAGCAGTCCCACCAGAGGACTTCTAACCAACTATGGCTACACCTTC
CDR3aa: CASSPTRGLLTNYGYTF
abundance: .
j_gene: TRBJ1-2
d_gene: .
v_gene: TRBV6-6

CDR3nt: TGTGCCAGCAGCGGAATACGGGACACCTACGAGCAGTACTTC
CDR3aa: CASSGIRDTYEQYF
abundance: .
j_gene: TRBJ2-7
d_gene: .
v_gene: TRBV11-2

CDR3nt: TGTGCCAGCAGCCTAAGGGACAGGGGGTCGAACACTGAAGCTTTCTTT
CDR3aa: CASSLRDRGSNTEAFF
abundance: once
j_gene: TRBJ1-1
d_gene: TRBD1
v_gene: TRBV7-8

CDR3nt: TGCGCCAGCAGCTTGGGGACAGCGGCCGAAAAACTGTTTTTT
CDR3aa: CASSLGTAAEKLFF
abundance: once
j_gene: TRBJ1-4
d_gene: .
v_gene: TRBV5-1

CDR3nt: TGCGCCAGCAGCCACCTACCGCGTGTCCGGGGGTCCCAGTCACCCCTCCACTTT
CDR3aa: CASSHLPRVRGSQSPLHF
abundance: .
j_gene: TRBJ1-6
d_gene: .
v_gene: TRBV4-1

CDR3nt: TGTGCCAGCAGCTCGGGACAGGGGACGGGGGACACCATATATTTT
CDR3aa: CASSSGQGTGDTIYF
abundance: .
j_gene: TRBJ1-3
d_gene: TRBD1
v_gene: TRBV7-9

CDR3nt: TGTGCCACGACAGCGAACACTGAAGCTTTCTTT
CDR3aa: CATTANTEAFF
abundance: .
j_gene: TRBJ1-1
d_gene: .
v_gene: TRBV10-3

CDR3nt: TGTGCCAGCAGCCAAAGACTAGTGGAGACAGATACGCAGTATTTT
CDR3aa: CASSQRLVETDTQYF
abundance: .
j_gene: TRBJ2-3
d_gene: .
v_gene: TRBV3-1/TRBV3-2

CDR3nt: TGTGCCAGCCATGCTCTCATTGGACAGGAAGGGGGCTACACCTTC
CDR3aa: CASHALIGQEGGYTF
abundance: .
j_gene: TRBJ1-2
d_gene: TRBD1
v_gene: TRBV11-2

CDR3nt: TGCGCCAGCAGCCAAGATACCGGGACAGCCTACTATGGCTACACCTTC
CDR3aa: CASSQDTGTAYYGYTF
abundance: once
j_gene: TRBJ1-2
d_gene: TRBD1
v_gene: TRBV4-3

CDR3nt: TGTGCCAGCAGGATTAGGTTGGCAGGAGGTAGACACTATGGCTACACCTTC
CDR3aa: CASRIRLAGGRHYGYTF
abundance: .
j_gene: TRBJ1-2
d_gene: .
v_gene: TRBV2

CDR3nt: TGTGCCAGCAGCTTAATGACAGGGGTAGAGACCCAGTACTTC
CDR3aa: CASSLMTGVETQYF
abundance: .
j_gene: TRBJ2-5
d_gene: TRBD1
v_gene: TRBV11-3

CDR3nt: TGTGCCAGCAGCTTAGGGGCGGGCGGGGAGCTGTTTTTT
CDR3aa: CASSLGAGGELFF
abundance: .
j_gene: TRBJ2-2
d_gene: .
v_gene: TRBV7-2